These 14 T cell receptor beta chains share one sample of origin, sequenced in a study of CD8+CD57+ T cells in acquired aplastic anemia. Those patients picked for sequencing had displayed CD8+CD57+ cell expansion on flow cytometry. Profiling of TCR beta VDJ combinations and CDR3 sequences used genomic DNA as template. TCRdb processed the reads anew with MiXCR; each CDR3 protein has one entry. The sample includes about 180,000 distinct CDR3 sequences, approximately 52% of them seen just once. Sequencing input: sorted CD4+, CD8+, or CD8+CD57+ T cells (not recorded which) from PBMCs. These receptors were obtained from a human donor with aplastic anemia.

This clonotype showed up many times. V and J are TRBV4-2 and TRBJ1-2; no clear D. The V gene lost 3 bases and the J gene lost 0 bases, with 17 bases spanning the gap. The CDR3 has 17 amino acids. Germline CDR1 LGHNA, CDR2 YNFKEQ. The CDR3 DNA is TGTGCCAGCAGCCACTGGTGGGGTGCCTCAACTAACTATGGCTACACCTTC. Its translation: CASSHWWGASTNYGYTF.

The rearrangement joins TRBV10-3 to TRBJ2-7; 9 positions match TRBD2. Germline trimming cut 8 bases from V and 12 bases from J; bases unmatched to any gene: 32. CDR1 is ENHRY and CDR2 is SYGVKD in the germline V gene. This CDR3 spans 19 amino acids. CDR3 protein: CAIGGRVAGAGAGTVESYF. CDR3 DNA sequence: TGTGCCATCGGCGGCCGGGTAGCGGGGGCCGGTGCTGGGACTGTTGAGTCGTACTTC.

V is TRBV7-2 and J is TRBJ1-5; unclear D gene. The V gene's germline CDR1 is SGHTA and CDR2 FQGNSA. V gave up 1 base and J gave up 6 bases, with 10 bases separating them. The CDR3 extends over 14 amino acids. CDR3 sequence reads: CASSLGFSGQPQHF. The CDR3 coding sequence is TGTGCCAGCAGCTTAGGCTTCTCGGGTCAGCCCCAGCATTTT. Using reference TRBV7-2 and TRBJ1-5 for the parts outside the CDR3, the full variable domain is GAGVSQSPSNKVTEKGKDVELRCDPISGHTALYWYRQSLGQGLEFLIYFQGNSAPDKSGLPSDRFSAERTGGSVSTLTIQRTQQEDSAVYLCASSLGFSGQPQHFGDGTRLSIL.

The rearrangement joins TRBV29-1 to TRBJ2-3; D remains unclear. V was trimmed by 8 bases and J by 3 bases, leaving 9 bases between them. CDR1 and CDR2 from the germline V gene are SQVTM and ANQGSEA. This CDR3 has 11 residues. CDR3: CSSSWTDTQYF. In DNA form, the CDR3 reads TGCAGCTCCTCCTGGACAGATACGCAGTATTTT.

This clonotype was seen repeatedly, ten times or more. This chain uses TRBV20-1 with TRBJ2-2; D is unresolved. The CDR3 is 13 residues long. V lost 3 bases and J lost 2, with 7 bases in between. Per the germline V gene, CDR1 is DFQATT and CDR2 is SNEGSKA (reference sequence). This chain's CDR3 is CSARWPNTGELFF. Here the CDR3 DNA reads TGCAGTGCTAGGTGGCCTAACACCGGGGAGCTGTTTTTT.

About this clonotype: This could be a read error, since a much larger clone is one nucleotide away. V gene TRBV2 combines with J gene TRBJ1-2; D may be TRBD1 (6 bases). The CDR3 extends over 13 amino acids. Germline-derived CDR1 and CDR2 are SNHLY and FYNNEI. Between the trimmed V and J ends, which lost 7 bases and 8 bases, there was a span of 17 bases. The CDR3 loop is CASIRGAEKGYTF. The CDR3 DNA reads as TGTGCCAGCATACGGGGGGCTGAGAAGGGCTACACCTTC.

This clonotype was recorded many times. The CDR3 DNA sequence: TGTGCCAGCAGCTTGGGGCAAGGACAGGGCGGACAGCCCCAGCATTTT. This codes for CASSLGQGQGGQPQHF. This chain joins TRBV11-1 and TRBJ1-5, with 8 bases lining up with TRBD1. The CDR3 is made up of 16 amino acids. The J segment lost 7 bases and the V segment lost 3 bases, leaving 11 bases of the junction unmatched. Per germline, CDR1 SGHAT and CDR2 FQDESV (reference sequence).

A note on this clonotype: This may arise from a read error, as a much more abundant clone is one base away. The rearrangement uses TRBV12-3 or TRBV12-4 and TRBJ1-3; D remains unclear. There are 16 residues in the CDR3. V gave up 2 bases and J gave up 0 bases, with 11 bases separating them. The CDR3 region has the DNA TGTGCCAGCAGTTTATTCGGGAGTCACTCTGGAAACACCATATATTTT. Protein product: CASSLFGSHSGNTIYF.

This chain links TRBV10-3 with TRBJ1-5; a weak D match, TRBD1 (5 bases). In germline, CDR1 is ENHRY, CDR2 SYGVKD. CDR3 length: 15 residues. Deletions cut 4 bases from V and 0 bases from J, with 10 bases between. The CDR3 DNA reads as TGTGCCATCAGTGTTTCAGGGAATAGCAATCAGCCCCAGCATTTT. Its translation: CAISVSGNSNQPQHF.

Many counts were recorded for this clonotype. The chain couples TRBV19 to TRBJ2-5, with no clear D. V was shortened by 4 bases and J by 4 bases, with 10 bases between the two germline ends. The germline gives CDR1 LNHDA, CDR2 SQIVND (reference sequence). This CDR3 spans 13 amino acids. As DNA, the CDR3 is TGTGCCAGTAGTAATGGGGATCGAGAGACCCAGTACTTC. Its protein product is CASSNGDRETQYF. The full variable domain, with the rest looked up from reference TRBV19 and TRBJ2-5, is DGGITQSPKYLFRKEGQNVTLSCEQNLNHDAMYWYRQDPGQGLRLIYYSQIVNDFQKGDIAEGYSVSREKKESFPLTVTSAQKNPTAFYLCASSNGDRETQYFGPGTRLLVL.

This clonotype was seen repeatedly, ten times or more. The CDR3 reads CASSGDRNNQPQHF. The CDR3 DNA sequence: TGTGCCAGCAGTGGGGACAGGAACAATCAGCCCCAGCATTTT. V is TRBV2 and J is TRBJ1-5, with TRBD1 identical over 8 bases. CDR1 SNHLY and CDR2 FYNNEI come from the germline V gene. This CDR3 spans 14 amino acids. V lost 4 bases and J lost 3; bases outside the gene matches: 2.

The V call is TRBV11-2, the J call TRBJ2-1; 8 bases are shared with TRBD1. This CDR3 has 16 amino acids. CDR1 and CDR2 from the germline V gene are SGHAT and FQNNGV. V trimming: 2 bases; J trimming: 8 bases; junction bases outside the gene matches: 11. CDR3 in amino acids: CASSLTGQERGDEQFF. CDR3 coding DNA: TGTGCCAGCAGCTTAACGGGACAGGAGAGGGGGGATGAGCAGTTCTTC.

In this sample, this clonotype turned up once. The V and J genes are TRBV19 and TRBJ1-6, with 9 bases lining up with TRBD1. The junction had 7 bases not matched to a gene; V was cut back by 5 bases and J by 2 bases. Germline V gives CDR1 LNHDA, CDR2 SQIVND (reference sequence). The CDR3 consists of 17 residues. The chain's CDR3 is CASSARGTGTYNSPLHF. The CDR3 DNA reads TGTGCCAGTAGTGCCAGAGGGACAGGGACCTATAATTCACCCCTCCACTTT.

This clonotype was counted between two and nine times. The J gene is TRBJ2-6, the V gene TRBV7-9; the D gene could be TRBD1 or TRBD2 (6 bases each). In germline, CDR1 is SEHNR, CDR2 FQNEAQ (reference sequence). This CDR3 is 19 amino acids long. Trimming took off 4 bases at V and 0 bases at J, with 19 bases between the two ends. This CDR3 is CASSSEISGGGSGANVLTF. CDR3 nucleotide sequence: TGTGCCAGCAGCTCAGAAATCTCAGGAGGGGGCTCTGGGGCCAACGTCCTGACTTTC.